These 2 T cell receptor beta chains came from one sample sequenced in a study of shared clonotypes between healthy human individuals (dated by TCRdb to 2018 to 2021). Libraries were made using the immunoSEQ multiplex PCR assay. The table was pulled from immuneACCESS by TCRdb, which kept in-frame rearrangements only. Such tables lose some clones; where checked, under half of the loss comes from unresolved V genes, and the rest has no known cause. The sample table contains fewer than 850,000 clones; only one count was recorded for roughly 88% of them. Around a third of the sample lies in the top ten. Sequences were obtained from memory CD8+ T cells from PBMCs. Explained via the paper, the cell subset or site label denotes: CD45RO+ cells pooled with CCR7-negative TemRA cells. The receptors were gathered from a young man in good health. Some clones in this sample may be carry-over from other donors' samples.

This clone was detected once. The chain links TRBV6-1 to TRBJ2-7; 7 bases are shared with TRBD1. The germline V gene has CDR1 MNHNS and CDR2 SASEGT. This CDR3 has 12 residues. Trimming removed 10 bases from V and 2 bases from J; junction bases left unmatched: 5. CDR3 DNA: TGTGCCACCGGGACAGATCCCTACGAGCAGTACTTC. Translation gives CATGTDPYEQYF.

This chain links TRBV19 with TRBJ1-5; unclear D gene. The CDR3 length is 15 residues. V was clipped by 7 bases and J by 1 base, with 14 bases between them. From germline, CDR1 is LNHDA and CDR2 SQIVND (reference sequence). CDR3 DNA sequence: TGTGCCAGTACGTGGTCTACTCGGAGCAATCAGCCCCAGCATTTT. Amino acid sequence: CASTWSTRSNQPQHF.